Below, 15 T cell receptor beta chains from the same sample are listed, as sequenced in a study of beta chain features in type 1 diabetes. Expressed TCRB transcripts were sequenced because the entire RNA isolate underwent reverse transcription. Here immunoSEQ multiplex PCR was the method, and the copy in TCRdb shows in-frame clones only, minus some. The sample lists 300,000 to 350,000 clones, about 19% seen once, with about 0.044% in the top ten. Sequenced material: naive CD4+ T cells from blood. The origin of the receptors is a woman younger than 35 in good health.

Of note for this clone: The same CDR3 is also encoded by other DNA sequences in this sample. The CDR3 loop is CASSVGGSSNTGELFF. In DNA, the CDR3 is TGTGCCAGCAGCGTAGGAGGGTCTTCGAACACCGGGGAGCTGTTTTTT. The chain joins TRBV9 to TRBJ2-2; tentative D call: TRBD2 (5 bases). Deletions cut 0 bases from V and 0 bases from J, with 9 bases between. This CDR3 contains 16 residues. Germline lookup yields CDR1 SGDLS and CDR2 YYNGEE.

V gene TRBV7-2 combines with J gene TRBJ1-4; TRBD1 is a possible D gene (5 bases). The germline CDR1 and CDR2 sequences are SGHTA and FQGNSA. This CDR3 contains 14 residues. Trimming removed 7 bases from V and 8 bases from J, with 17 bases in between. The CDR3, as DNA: TGTGCCAGCAACCTCGGGGGTGCTGGAGAAAAACTGTTTTTT. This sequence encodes CASNLGGAGEKLFF.

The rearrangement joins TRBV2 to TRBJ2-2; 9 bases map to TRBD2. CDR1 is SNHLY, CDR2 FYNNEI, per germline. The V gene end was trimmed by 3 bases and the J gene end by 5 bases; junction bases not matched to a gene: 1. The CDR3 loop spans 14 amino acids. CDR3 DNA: TGTGCCAGCAGTGAGCGGGGGGGGACCGGGGAGCTGTTTTTT. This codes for CASSERGGTGELFF.

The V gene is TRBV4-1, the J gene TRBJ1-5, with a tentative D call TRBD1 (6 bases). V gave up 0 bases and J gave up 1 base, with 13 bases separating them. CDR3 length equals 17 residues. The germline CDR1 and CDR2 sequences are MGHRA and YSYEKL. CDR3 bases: TGCGCCAGCAGCCAAGATCGGGCAGGGGCCAGCAATCAGCCCCAGCATTTT. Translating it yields CASSQDRAGASNQPQHF.

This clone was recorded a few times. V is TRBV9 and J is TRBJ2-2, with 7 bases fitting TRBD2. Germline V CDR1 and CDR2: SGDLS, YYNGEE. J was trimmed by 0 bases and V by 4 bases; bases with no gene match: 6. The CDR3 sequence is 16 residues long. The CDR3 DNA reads TGTGCCAGCAGCCCAGATAGCGGGTCGAACACCGGGGAGCTGTTTTTT. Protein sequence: CASSPDSGSNTGELFF.

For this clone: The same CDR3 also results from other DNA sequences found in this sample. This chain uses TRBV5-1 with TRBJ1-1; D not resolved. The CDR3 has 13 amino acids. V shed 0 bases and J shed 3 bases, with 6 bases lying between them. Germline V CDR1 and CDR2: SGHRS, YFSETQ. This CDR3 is CASSLGRDTEAFF. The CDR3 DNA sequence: TGCGCCAGCAGCTTGGGTCGGGACACTGAAGCTTTCTTT. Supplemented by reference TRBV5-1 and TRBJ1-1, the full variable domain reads KAGVTQTPRYLIKTRGQQVTLSCSPISGHRSVSWYQQTPGQGLQFLFEYFSETQRNKGNFPGRFSGRQFSNSRSEMNVSTLELGDSALYLCASSLGRDTEAFFGQGTRLTVV.

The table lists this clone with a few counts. The CDR3 loop is CASSFGGPRLESYEQYF. For the CDR3, the DNA is TGTGCCAGCAGCTTTGGTGGGCCCCGACTAGAGAGCTACGAGCAGTACTTC. The J gene is TRBJ2-7, the V gene TRBV5-4, with D possibly being TRBD2 (6 bases). V lost 2 bases and J 3 bases, leaving 21 bases between the germline ends. The CDR3 has 17 amino acids. CDR1 is SGHNT, CDR2 YYREEE, per germline (reference sequence).

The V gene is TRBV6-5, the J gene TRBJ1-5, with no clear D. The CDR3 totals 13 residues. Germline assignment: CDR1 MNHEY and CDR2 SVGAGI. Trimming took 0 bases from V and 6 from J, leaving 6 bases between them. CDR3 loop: CASSYSYGQPQHF. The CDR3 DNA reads TGTGCCAGCAGTTACTCTTACGGTCAGCCCCAGCATTTT.

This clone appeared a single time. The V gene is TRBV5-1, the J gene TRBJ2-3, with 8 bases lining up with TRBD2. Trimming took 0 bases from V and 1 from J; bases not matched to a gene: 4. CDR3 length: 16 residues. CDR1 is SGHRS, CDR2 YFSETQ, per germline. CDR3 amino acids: CASSLGLAQRTDTQYF. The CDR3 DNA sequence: TGCGCCAGCAGCTTGGGACTAGCGCAACGCACAGATACGCAGTATTTT.

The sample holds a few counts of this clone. The CDR3 loop is CASSVSGVETQYF. The CDR3 nucleotides read TGTGCCAGCAGCGTTAGCGGGGTAGAGACCCAGTACTTC. The chain links TRBV5-4 to TRBJ2-5; 8 bases agree with TRBD2. Germline values: CDR1 SGHNT, CDR2 YYREEE (reference sequence). Trimming cost V 4 bases and J 4 bases; bases outside gene matches: 3. The CDR3 runs 13 residues. Filled out from reference TRBV5-4 and TRBJ2-5, the complete variable domain reads ETGVTQSPTHLIKTRGQQVTLRCSSQSGHNTVSWYQQALGQGPQFIFQYYREEENGRGNFPPRFSGLQFPNYSSELNVNALELDDSALYLCASSVSGVETQYFGPGTRLLVL.

CDR3 DNA: TGTGCCTGGAGTATAGGAGAAGGGGGTGAAGCTTTCTTT. Amino acid sequence: CAWSIGEGGEAFF. J is TRBJ1-1 and V is TRBV30; TRBD1 might be the D (6 bases). V lost 2 bases and J lost 7, with 14 bases in between. This CDR3 is 13 amino acids long. Germline assignment: CDR1 GTSNPN and CDR2 SVGIG (reference sequence).

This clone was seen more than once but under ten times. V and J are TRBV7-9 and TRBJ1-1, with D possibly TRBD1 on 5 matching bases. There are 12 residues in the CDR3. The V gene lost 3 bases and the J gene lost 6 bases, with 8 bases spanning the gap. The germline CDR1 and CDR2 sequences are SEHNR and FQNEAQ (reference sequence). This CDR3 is CASSLWGSEAFF. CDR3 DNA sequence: TGTGCCAGCAGCTTGTGGGGCTCTGAAGCTTTCTTT.

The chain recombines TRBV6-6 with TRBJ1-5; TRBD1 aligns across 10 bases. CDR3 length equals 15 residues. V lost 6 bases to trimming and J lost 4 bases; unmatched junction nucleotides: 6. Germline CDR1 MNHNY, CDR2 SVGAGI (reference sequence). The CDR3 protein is CASSWGQGKNQPQHF. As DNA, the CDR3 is TGTGCCAGCAGCTGGGGACAGGGGAAAAATCAGCCCCAGCATTTT.

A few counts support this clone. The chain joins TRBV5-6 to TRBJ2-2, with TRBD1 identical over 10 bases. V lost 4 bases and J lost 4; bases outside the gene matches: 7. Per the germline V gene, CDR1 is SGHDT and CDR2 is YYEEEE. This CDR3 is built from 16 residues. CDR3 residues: CASSVDRGRGTGELFF. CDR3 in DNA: TGTGCCAGCAGCGTTGACAGGGGGCGCGGCACCGGGGAGCTGTTTTTT.

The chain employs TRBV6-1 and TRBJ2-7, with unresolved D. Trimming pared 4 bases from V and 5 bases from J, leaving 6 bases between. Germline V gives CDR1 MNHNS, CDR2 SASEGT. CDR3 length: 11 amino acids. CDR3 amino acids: CASSGRDEQYF. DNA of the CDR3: TGTGCCAGCAGTGGACGGGACGAGCAGTACTTC.